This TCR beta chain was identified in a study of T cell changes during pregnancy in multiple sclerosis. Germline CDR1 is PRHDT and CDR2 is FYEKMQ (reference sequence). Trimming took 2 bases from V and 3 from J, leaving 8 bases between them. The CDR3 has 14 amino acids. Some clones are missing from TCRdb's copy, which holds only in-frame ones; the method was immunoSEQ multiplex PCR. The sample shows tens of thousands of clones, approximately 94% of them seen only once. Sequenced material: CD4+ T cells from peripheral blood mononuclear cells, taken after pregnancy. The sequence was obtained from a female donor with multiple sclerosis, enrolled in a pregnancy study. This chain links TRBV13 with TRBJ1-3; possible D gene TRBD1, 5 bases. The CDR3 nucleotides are TGTGCCAGCAGCTTACTCAGGGTTGGAAACACCATATATTTT. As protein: CASSLLRVGNTIYF. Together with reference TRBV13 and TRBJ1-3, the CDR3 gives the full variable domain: AAGVIQSPRHLIKEKRETATLKCYPIPRHDTVYWYQQGPGQDPQFLISFYEKMQSDKGSIPDRFSAQQFSDYHSELNMSSLELGDSALYFCASSLLRVGNTIYFGEGSWLTVV.